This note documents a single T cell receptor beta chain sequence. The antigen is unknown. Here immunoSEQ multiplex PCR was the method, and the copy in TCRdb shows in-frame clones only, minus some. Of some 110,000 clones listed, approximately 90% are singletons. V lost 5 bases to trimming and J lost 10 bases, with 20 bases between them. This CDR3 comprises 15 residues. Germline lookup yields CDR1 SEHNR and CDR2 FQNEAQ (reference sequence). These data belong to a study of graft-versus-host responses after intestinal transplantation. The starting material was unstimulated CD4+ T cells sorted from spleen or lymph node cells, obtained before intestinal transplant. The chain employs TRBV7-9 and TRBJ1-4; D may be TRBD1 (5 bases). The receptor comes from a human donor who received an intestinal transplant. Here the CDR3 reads CASSPDTLLARKLFF. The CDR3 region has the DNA TGTGCCAGCAGCCCGGACACGCTTCTGGCCCGAAAACTGTTTTTT.